The clone carrying this TCR beta chain appeared a few times. The antigen is unknown. The data were obtained in a study of regulatory T cells in long-lasting Graves disease. Noted time point: persistent/refractory GD, antithyroid drugs over 5 years with positive TRAb. Extracted PBMC RNA gave rise to the TCR library. Study-level findings and limits: New patients shared roughly 1,000 public clonotypes, and persistent patients shared more, with under 3,500.

CDR3 regions were amplified by Arm-PCR using iRepertoire HTBI primers to build TCR beta libraries. TCRdb redid the calling of the multiplex PCR reads with MiXCR, one entry per CDR3 protein. The sample carries hundreds of thousands of distinct CDR3 sequences, about 20% recorded once. This CDR3 contains 16 residues. Between the trimmed V and J ends, which lost 5 bases and 1 base, there was a span of 18 bases. The sequenced sample was peripheral blood mononuclear cells (PBMCs), obtained when the disease was refractory, from a patient treated with antithyroid drugs. The genes are TRBV12-3 or TRBV12-4 and TRBJ2-7; a possible D gene is TRBD2 (5 bases). This receptor was taken from a female donor with Graves disease. CDR3 protein: CASSPNPEAGSYEQYF. DNA of the CDR3: TGTGCCAGCAGTCCAAATCCGGAGGCTGGGTCCTACGAGCAGTACTTC.